Sequencing of this T cell receptor (beta chain) was carried out in a study of blood T cells in healthy people across ages. The CDR3 runs to 17 residues. Germline lookup yields CDR1 MGHRA and CDR2 YSYEKL. This clonotype was picked up one time. Mismatch with germline at one junction end may stem from a read error. PCR was performed a second time for 7 to 11 cycles using a sample-barcoded 5' primer and a J-beta primer mix. Tagging of each cDNA molecule was performed by a template-switch adaptor with 12 random nucleotides. From the 5' RACE reads, TCRdb called clonotypes with MiXCR, one entry per CDR3 protein. The sample holds about 780,000 distinct CDR3 sequences; 35% to 60% are singletons and the top ten take around a sixth. Peripheral blood from each donor was collected in a volume of 9.5 to 10 milliliters.

This TCR was sampled from a man older than 75 in good health. Source material: blood. This chain uses TRBV4-1 with TRBJ2-1; 12 nucleotides match TRBD2. In nucleotides, the CDR3 is TGCGCCGGCAGCCAAAAGGGACTAGCGGGCCCCTACAATGAGCAGTTCTTC. Protein: CAGSQKGLAGPYNEQFF.